These 26 T cell receptor beta chains were sequenced from one sample in a study of cytomegalovirus exposure and HLA in healthy donors. The PCR had 60 Vbeta and 13 Jbeta primers. Profiled with immunoSEQ multiplex PCR; TCRdb holds only in-frame clones, not every one. This repertoire comprises 100,000 to 150,000 clones; its ten largest clones make up roughly 1.7%. The sample taken for sequencing was PBMCs. The receptors come from a man aged 18 to 29 in good health and CMV-seronegative.

The V and J genes are TRBV6-5 and TRBJ2-7, with 7 nucleotides matching TRBD1. The CDR3 extends over 14 amino acids. The trim removed 2 bases at V and 3 bases at J, leaving 4 bases unmatched. CDR1 and CDR2 from the germline V gene are MNHEY and SVGAGI. The CDR3 sequence: CASSYTPGGYEQYF. The DNA for the CDR3 is TGTGCCAGCAGTTACACCCCAGGGGGCTACGAGCAGTACTTC.

The rearrangement joins TRBV4-1 to TRBJ2-7, with 12 bases fitting TRBD2. The V gene end was trimmed by 2 bases and the J gene end by 6 bases; junction bases not matched to a gene: 8. This CDR3 is 16 amino acids long. Germline V lookup: CDR1 MGHRA, CDR2 YSYEKL. The CDR3 sequence is CASSQIPVTSGSEQYF. For the CDR3, the DNA is TGCGCCAGCAGCCAAATTCCCGTGACTAGCGGGAGCGAGCAGTACTTC.

The rearrangement uses TRBV6-1 and TRBJ1-1, with D uncertain. The germline gives CDR1 MNHNS, CDR2 SASEGT. The CDR3 extends over 13 amino acids. Trimming removed 2 bases from V and 3 bases from J, with 7 bases in between. CDR3 DNA: TGTGCCAGCAGTGAAACCGGGGACACTGAAGCTTTCTTT. Its translation: CASSETGDTEAFF.

The chain links TRBV28 to TRBJ2-7; the D is unclear. Germline V CDR1 and CDR2: MDHEN, SYDVKM. The length of the CDR3 is 14 residues. Trimming left V 5 bases short and J 2 bases short, with 13 bases between. The CDR3 sequence: CASSIKAVTYEQYF. CDR3 nucleotide sequence: TGTGCCAGCAGTATCAAAGCCGTGACCTACGAGCAGTACTTC.

CDR3 sequence reads: CASSEVQAHGYTF. The CDR3 nucleotides are TGTGCCAGCAGTGAAGTACAGGCCCATGGCTACACCTTC. The chain couples TRBV25-1 to TRBJ1-2, with D possibly being TRBD1 (5 bases). V was pared by 2 bases and J by 6 bases, with 10 bases between. Germline CDR1 reads MGHDK; CDR2 reads SYGVNS. This CDR3 contains 13 residues.

The chain links TRBV28 to TRBJ1-3; the D gene is possibly TRBD1 (5 bases). The length of the CDR3 is 16 residues. Per the germline V gene, CDR1 is MDHEN and CDR2 is SYDVKM. V lost 4 bases and J lost 0, with 13 bases in between. CDR3 nucleotides: TGTGCCAGCAGTTCCCCGACAGATTACTCTGGAAACACCATATATTTT. This translates into CASSSPTDYSGNTIYF.

This chain joins TRBV7-2 and TRBJ1-1, with D possibly matching TRBD1 (5 bases). V lost 5 bases and J lost 14, with 21 bases in between. The CDR3 extends over 13 amino acids. The V gene's germline CDR1 is SGHTA and CDR2 FQGNSA. CDR3: CASSGGDGRGVFF. As DNA, the CDR3 is TGTGCCAGCAGCGGAGGGGACGGGCGGGGGGTATTCTTT.

V gene TRBV7-6 combines with J gene TRBJ2-5, with 11 bases fitting TRBD1. V lost 5 bases and J lost 5; bases outside the gene matches: 7. Germline CDR1 is SGHVS and CDR2 is FNYEAQ. There are 15 residues in the CDR3. The CDR3 region has the DNA TGTGCCAGCAGCGTGGGACAGGGGGAGAGGGAGACCCAGTACTTC. Its translation: CASSVGQGERETQYF.

This rearrangement joins TRBV11-3 to TRBJ2-7, with a possible D match to TRBD2 (5 bases). The V gene lost 0 bases and the J gene lost 11 bases, with 26 bases spanning the gap. The CDR3 totals 17 residues. The V gene's germline CDR1 is SGHNT and CDR2 YENEEA. The CDR3 spells CASSLDRRGRIDPAEYF. The CDR3 DNA follows: TGTGCCAGCAGCTTAGATCGGAGAGGACGTATAGACCCAGCGGAGTACTTC.

The rearrangement uses TRBV7-7 and TRBJ2-1; TRBD1 matches at 7 bases. The J segment lost 4 bases and the V segment lost 5 bases, leaving 5 bases of the junction unmatched. This CDR3 is 14 amino acids long. Germline assignment: CDR1 SSHAT and CDR2 FNYEAQ (reference sequence). The CDR3 DNA reads as TGTGCCAGCAGCCCTCAGACAGGGTACAATGAGCAGTTCTTC. Protein: CASSPQTGYNEQFF.

This chain uses TRBV18 with TRBJ2-4, with TRBD1 matching over 7 bases. With 5 bases clipped from V and 7 bases from J, the junction kept 14 bases outside the gene matches. Per germline, CDR1 KGHSH and CDR2 LQKENI. The CDR3 length is 16 residues. CDR3 residues: CASSIAGNEGGNIQYF. CDR3 sequence (DNA): TGTGCCAGCTCAATTGCCGGGAACGAAGGGGGCAACATTCAGTACTTC.

The chain combines TRBV15 with TRBJ2-5, with D tentatively TRBD2 (6 bases). Looked up from germline, CDR1 is LNHNV and CDR2 is YYDKDF (reference sequence). The germline V and J ends were trimmed by 4 bases and 9 bases, with 24 bases remaining between them. There are 16 residues in the CDR3. The CDR3: CATSIRRGTVIEAQYF. CDR3 in DNA: TGTGCCACCAGCATACGACGGGGGACCGTAATTGAGGCCCAGTACTTC.

This chain uses TRBV19 with TRBJ2-7, with D possibly being TRBD2 (5 bases). This CDR3 is 14 amino acids long. V lost 8 bases to trimming and J lost 2 bases, with 16 bases between them. From germline, CDR1 is LNHDA and CDR2 SQIVND (reference sequence). The CDR3 loop is CASSVVGIPYEQYF. The CDR3 region has the DNA TGTGCCAGTTCCGTAGTCGGGATCCCCTACGAGCAGTACTTC.

The chain employs TRBV7-2 and TRBJ2-3, with 7 bases identical to TRBD1. This CDR3 has 14 residues. Germline lookup yields CDR1 SGHTA and CDR2 FQGNSA. The junction had 5 bases not matched to a gene; V was cut back by 5 bases and J by 3 bases. The CDR3 region has the DNA TGTGCCAGCAGCCGACAGGGTGGGACAGATACGCAGTATTTT. It yields the protein CASSRQGGTDTQYF.

This rearrangement joins TRBV6-1 to TRBJ1-2; D remains ambiguous. Germline V lookup: CDR1 MNHNS, CDR2 SASEGT. The CDR3 consists of 12 residues. V was clipped by 8 bases and J by 3 bases, with 10 bases between them. CDR3 sequence: CASSGPDYGYTF. CDR3 sequence (DNA): TGTGCCAGCTCTGGGCCGGACTATGGCTACACCTTC.

V gene TRBV5-4 combines with J gene TRBJ1-5, with 7 bases identical to TRBD1. Trimming took 0 bases from V and 7 from J; bases not matched to a gene: 4. CDR1 and CDR2 (germline): SGHNT, YYREEE (reference sequence). The CDR3 consists of 14 residues. CDR3 protein: CASSLGTGDQPQHF. CDR3 DNA: TGTGCCAGCAGCTTGGGTACAGGGGACCAGCCCCAGCATTTT.

The chain couples TRBV19 to TRBJ2-7; a weak D match, TRBD1 (5 bases). This CDR3 has 14 amino acids. V dropped 5 bases and J dropped 2 bases, with 13 bases sitting between them. Germline CDR1 reads LNHDA; CDR2 reads SQIVND (reference sequence). CDR3 amino acids: CASSGLRGPYEQYF. The CDR3 coding sequence is TGTGCCAGTAGTGGGTTAAGGGGTCCCTACGAGCAGTACTTC. Full variable domain (outside the CDR3, taken from reference TRBV19 and TRBJ2-7): DGGITQSPKYLFRKEGQNVTLSCEQNLNHDAMYWYRQDPGQGLRLIYYSQIVNDFQKGDIAEGYSVSREKKESFPLTVTSAQKNPTAFYLCASSGLRGPYEQYFGPGTRLTVT.

The chain joins TRBV25-1 to TRBJ1-2; no definite D call. Germline V gene lookup returns CDR1 MGHDK and CDR2 SYGVNS. The CDR3 has 12 residues. V was clipped by 4 bases and J by 0 bases, with 3 bases between them. The CDR3 DNA is TGTGCCAGCAGTGCCACTAACTATGGCTACACCTTC. Protein: CASSATNYGYTF.

The chain employs TRBV4-1 and TRBJ1-1; D gene uncertain. The V gene lost 1 base and the J gene lost 6 bases, with 9 bases spanning the gap. The germline V gene encodes CDR1 MGHRA and CDR2 YSYEKL. This CDR3 contains 13 residues. The CDR3 is CASSQGLIAEAFF. Written as DNA, the CDR3 is TGCGCCAGCAGCCAAGGACTTATCGCTGAAGCTTTCTTT.

The rearrangement links TRBV28 to TRBJ1-1; D not certain. Trimming stripped 1 base from V and 0 bases from J, with 6 bases between. Looked up from germline, CDR1 is MDHEN and CDR2 is SYDVKM. The CDR3 extends over 14 amino acids. DNA of the CDR3: TGTGCCAGCAGTTTATTTAGCATGAACACTGAAGCTTTCTTT. Translated, it gives CASSLFSMNTEAFF.

This chain connects TRBV14 to TRBJ1-1; no clear D gene. V was pared by 3 bases and J by 4 bases, with 9 bases between. Germline CDR1 SGHDN, CDR2 FVKESK. The CDR3 sequence is 13 residues long. The CDR3 DNA follows: TGTGCCAGCAGCCACCGGGTGGCCACTGAAGCTTTCTTT. It specifies CASSHRVATEAFF.

V gene TRBV5-1 combines with J gene TRBJ2-5; TRBD2 aligns across 7 bases. Germline V gene data show CDR1 as SGHRS and CDR2 as YFSETQ. The CDR3 runs to 14 residues. V trimming: 5 bases; J trimming: 2 bases; junction bases outside the gene matches: 6. The CDR3 DNA is TGCGCCAGCAGGGGCGGGAGTCTGCAAGAGACCCAGTACTTC. Its protein is CASRGGSLQETQYF.

The chain has TRBV11-3 and TRBJ1-1; 7 nucleotides line up with TRBD1. V shed 0 bases and J 3 bases; nucleotides not matched to a gene: 13. CDR3 length: 18 residues. CDR1 and CDR2 from the germline V gene are SGHNT and YENEEA. This CDR3 reads CASSLDQGGSRFYTEAFF. CDR3 sequence (DNA): TGTGCCAGCAGCTTAGATCAAGGGGGCTCGAGATTCTACACTGAAGCTTTCTTT.

V is TRBV15 and J is TRBJ2-5; tentative D call: TRBD1 (6 bases). Germline values: CDR1 LNHNV, CDR2 YYDKDF (reference sequence). With 5 bases removed from V and 2 bases from J, the gap between germline ends came to 12 bases. This CDR3 spans 14 amino acids. CDR3 DNA: TGTGCCACCAGCGAGCCGACAGGACAAGAGACCCAGTACTTC. Translated, it gives CATSEPTGQETQYF.

The J gene is TRBJ1-5, the V gene TRBV2; TRBD1 aligns across 7 bases. The V gene end was trimmed by 0 bases and the J gene end by 5 bases; junction bases not matched to a gene: 1. Germline V lookup: CDR1 SNHLY, CDR2 FYNNEI. This CDR3 is built from 14 residues. The CDR3 loop is CASSEADRYQPQHF. The CDR3 bases are TGTGCCAGCAGTGAAGCGGACAGGTATCAGCCCCAGCATTTT.

Here the CDR3 DNA reads TGTGCCAGCAGTTTATCGCAGGGGGCCCTGAAAAACACCGGGGAGCTGTTTTTT. Residues: CASSLSQGALKNTGELFF. The J gene is TRBJ2-2, the V gene TRBV27, with 8 bases aligning to TRBD1. Trimming at V came to 0 bases and at J to 2 bases, leaving 8 bases not matched to a gene. This CDR3 is 18 amino acids long. The germline V gene has CDR1 MNHEY and CDR2 SMNVEV (reference sequence).